The 4 T cell receptor beta chains in this list originate from one sample, sequenced in a study of OX40 agonist ivuxolimab in advanced cancers. Profiled with immunoSEQ multiplex PCR; TCRdb holds only in-frame clones, not every one. This table has tens of thousands of clones, approximately 81% appearing once. Specimen: CD4+ or CD8+ T cells sorted from blood, collected in a trial of the OX40 agonist ivuxolimab. The origin of the receptors is an adult with an advanced solid tumor such as melanoma, head and neck, liver or kidney cancer.

The V and J genes are TRBV27 and TRBJ1-1; no clear D. This CDR3 spans 14 amino acids. Germline CDR1 reads MNHEY; CDR2 reads SMNVEV (reference sequence). With 5 bases removed from V and 0 bases from J, the gap between germline ends came to 10 bases. Here the CDR3 reads CASSPLKVNTEAFF. In nucleotides, the CDR3 is TGTGCCAGCAGTCCTCTAAAGGTGAACACTGAAGCTTTCTTT.

J is TRBJ2-2 and V is TRBV5-1, with a weak D call TRBD1 (6 bases). With 5 bases removed from V and 6 bases from J, the gap between germline ends came to 8 bases. CDR3 size: 12 residues. CDR1 is SGHRS, CDR2 YFSETQ, per germline. The CDR3 nucleotides are TGCGCCAGCAGTTACAGGGCCGGGGAGCTGTTTTTT. Residues: CASSYRAGELFF.

This clone was seen only a few times. The V and J genes are TRBV12-2 and TRBJ1-4. TRBV12-2 is noted as a pseudogene. The CDR3 runs to 15 residues. This CDR3 is CASRSDLFRNEKLFF. The CDR3 DNA sequence: TGTGCAAGTCGCTCCGATTTATTCCGAAATGAAAAACTGTTTTTT.

CDR3 DNA: TGTGCCAGCAGTGGGTCTAATGAAAAACTGTTTTTT. It specifies CASSGSNEKLFF. The chain uses TRBV27 and TRBJ1-4; D gene unclear. This CDR3 has 12 amino acids. The V and J ends lost 5 bases and 3 bases respectively, with 4 bases between them. Germline V gene lookup returns CDR1 MNHEY and CDR2 SMNVEV (reference sequence).